Listed below are T cell receptor beta chains from one sample, sequenced in a study of blood T cell repertoires in COVID-19. Using immunoSEQ multiplex PCR, the repertoire was profiled, and TCRdb retains in-frame clones only, with some absent. The sample consists of some 110,000 clones, approximately 87% of them appearing once. The sample was peripheral blood. The receptors come from a man aged 65 to 79 who had recovered from COVID-19. The CDR3 runs from the conserved cysteine through the conserved F or W. A D gene is named only where the DNA matches it firmly. Part of the rows lack a size; the others show once, few, many or a class for expanded clones.

abundance: -; j_gene: TRBJ1-5; len: 15; v_gene: TRBV6-1; d_gene: -; CDR3nt: TGTGCCAGCAGTGAATTAGGGGCGGGCAATCAGCCCCAGCATTTT; CDR3aa: CASSELGAGNQPQHF
abundance: -; j_gene: TRBJ1-6; len: 14; v_gene: TRBV18; d_gene: -; CDR3nt: TGTGCCAGCTCACCTTTACAGCATAATTCACCCCTCCACTTT; CDR3aa: CASSPLQHNSPLHF
abundance: -; j_gene: TRBJ2-1; len: 15; v_gene: TRBV10-3; d_gene: TRBD2; CDR3nt: TGTGCCATCAGTGAGAAAGCGGGGGAATACAATGAGCAGTTCTTC; CDR3aa: CAISEKAGEYNEQFF
abundance: -; j_gene: TRBJ2-5; len: 15; v_gene: TRBV24-1; d_gene: -; CDR3nt: TGTGCCACCAGTGACCCTTCACACCCTCAAGAGACCCAGTACTTC; CDR3aa: CATSDPSHPQETQYF
abundance: few; j_gene: TRBJ2-7; len: 11; v_gene: TRBV28; d_gene: -; CDR3nt: TGTGCCAGCAGTCTAAACTACGAGCAGTACTTC; CDR3aa: CASSLNYEQYF
abundance: -; j_gene: TRBJ2-7; len: 14; v_gene: TRBV27; d_gene: -; CDR3nt: TGTGCCAGCATGGCAGTCAGTGAAACCTACGAGCAGTACTTC; CDR3aa: CASMAVSETYEQYF
abundance: -; j_gene: TRBJ2-5; len: 16; v_gene: TRBV21-1; d_gene: -; CDR3nt: TGTGCCAGCAGCTCACGAAGGACAGCATCCCAAGAGACCCAGTACTTC; CDR3aa: CASSSRRTASQETQYF
abundance: -; j_gene: TRBJ2-1; len: 15; v_gene: TRBV10-2; d_gene: TRBD2; CDR3nt: TGCGCCAGCAGTGGATCTAGCGGGAGGTTGGATGAGCAGTTCTTC; CDR3aa: CASSGSSGRLDEQFF
abundance: -; j_gene: TRBJ2-3; len: 16; v_gene: TRBV4-1; d_gene: -; CDR3nt: TGCGCCAGCAGCCAAGATGCCCGGGGGAGCACAGATACGCAGTATTTT; CDR3aa: CASSQDARGSTDTQYF
abundance: -; j_gene: TRBJ2-7; len: 15; v_gene: TRBV11-2; d_gene: -; CDR3nt: TGTGCCAGCAGCTTAGACCCCGGGAACTCCTACGAGCAGTACTTC; CDR3aa: CASSLDPGNSYEQYF
abundance: -; j_gene: TRBJ1-2; len: 15; v_gene: TRBV28; d_gene: TRBD1; CDR3nt: TGTGCCAGCCTCCCCGGGTGGGGACAGGGGGCTGGCTACACCTTC; CDR3aa: CASLPGWGQGAGYTF
abundance: -; j_gene: TRBJ2-1; len: 16; v_gene: TRBV3-1/TRBV3-2; d_gene: -; CDR3nt: TGTGCCAGCAGCCTAGTTGGGGGAGGTAACCACAATGAGCAGTTCTTC; CDR3aa: CASSLVGGGNHNEQFF
abundance: -; j_gene: TRBJ2-2; len: 19; v_gene: TRBV21-1; d_gene: -; CDR3nt: TGTGCCAGCAGCAAAGAGGGGCTAGCGGGAGAGCCGAACACCGGGGAGCTGTTTTTT; CDR3aa: CASSKEGLAGEPNTGELFF
abundance: many; j_gene: TRBJ2-7; len: 13; v_gene: TRBV7-7; d_gene: -; CDR3nt: TGTGCCAGCAGCGAGGACAGTCCGCGGGAGCAGTACTTC; CDR3aa: CASSEDSPREQYF
abundance: -; j_gene: TRBJ2-1; len: 15; v_gene: TRBV2; d_gene: TRBD2; CDR3nt: TGTGCCAGCACGGCTGGCGGGAGCTCCTACAATGAGCAGTTCTTC; CDR3aa: CASTAGGSSYNEQFF
abundance: -; j_gene: TRBJ2-2; len: 15; v_gene: TRBV4-1; d_gene: TRBD1; CDR3nt: TGCGCCAGCAGTGAGGACAGGGGTTACACCGGGGAGCTGTTTTTT; CDR3aa: CASSEDRGYTGELFF
abundance: -; j_gene: TRBJ1-5; len: 15; v_gene: TRBV28; d_gene: TRBD1; CDR3nt: TGTGCCAGCGGCGCCAGGGGGCGCGGGGATCAGCCCCAGCATTTT; CDR3aa: CASGARGRGDQPQHF
abundance: -; j_gene: TRBJ2-2; len: 14; v_gene: TRBV10-3; d_gene: TRBD2; CDR3nt: TGTGCCATCAGTTGGACTAGCGGGTCCGGGGAGCTGTTTTTT; CDR3aa: CAISWTSGSGELFF
abundance: -; j_gene: TRBJ2-2; len: 18; v_gene: TRBV7-6; d_gene: -; CDR3nt: TGTGCCAGCAGCTTAAACGGCAATGGAGGCTTAAACACCGGGGAGCTGTTTTTT; CDR3aa: CASSLNGNGGLNTGELFF
abundance: -; j_gene: TRBJ1-6; len: 15; v_gene: TRBV5-1; d_gene: TRBD1; CDR3nt: TGCGCCAGCAGCTTACAGGGGGCGAATGATTCACCCCTCCACTTT; CDR3aa: CASSLQGANDSPLHF